This T cell receptor beta chain was captured in a study of spatial heterogeneity in lung cancer. Turning to the study itself: Sequences of the beta chain were consistently detected in greater numbers than alpha-chain sequences.

Relative to its sample, this clonotype is medium-sized. Its antigen is as yet unknown. The V end was cut by 2 bases, the J end by 1 base, with 8 bases between. The CDR3 has 14 amino acids. Germline CDR1 reads MGHDK; CDR2 reads SYGVNS. The sample's time point: sample taken at primary tumor resection. Unsorted samples of tumor, nontumor lung or frozen PBMC had their whole RNA sequenced. Study conclusions and caveats: Within tumors, counts of expanded alpha and beta TCRs tracked tumor mutation counts. Ubiquitous and regional nonsynonymous mutations were tracked by counts of ubiquitous and regional expanded TCRs, respectively.

Every molecule of TCR cDNA had its own unique molecular identifier. MiXCR, run by TCRdb on the 5' RACE reads, gives a single entry per CDR3 protein. The sample holds 2,700 or so distinct CDR3 sequences, approximately 8% seen once. The gene calls are TRBV25-1 and TRBJ2-5; D may be TRBD1 (5 bases). This receptor was obtained from a male donor with early-stage non-small cell lung cancer. Sample: lung tumor tissue, taken at surgery. The CDR3 sequence is CASSEGQGQETQYF. The CDR3 nucleotides are TGTGCCAGCAGTGAAGGGCAGGGCCAAGAGACCCAGTACTTC. Based on the CDR3 plus reference TRBV25-1 and TRBJ2-5, the full variable domain is EADIYQTPRYLVIGTGKKITLECSQTMGHDKMYWYQQDPGMELHLIHYSYGVNSTEKGDLSSESTVSRIRTEHFPLTLESARPSHTSQYLCASSEGQGQETQYFGPGTRLLVL.